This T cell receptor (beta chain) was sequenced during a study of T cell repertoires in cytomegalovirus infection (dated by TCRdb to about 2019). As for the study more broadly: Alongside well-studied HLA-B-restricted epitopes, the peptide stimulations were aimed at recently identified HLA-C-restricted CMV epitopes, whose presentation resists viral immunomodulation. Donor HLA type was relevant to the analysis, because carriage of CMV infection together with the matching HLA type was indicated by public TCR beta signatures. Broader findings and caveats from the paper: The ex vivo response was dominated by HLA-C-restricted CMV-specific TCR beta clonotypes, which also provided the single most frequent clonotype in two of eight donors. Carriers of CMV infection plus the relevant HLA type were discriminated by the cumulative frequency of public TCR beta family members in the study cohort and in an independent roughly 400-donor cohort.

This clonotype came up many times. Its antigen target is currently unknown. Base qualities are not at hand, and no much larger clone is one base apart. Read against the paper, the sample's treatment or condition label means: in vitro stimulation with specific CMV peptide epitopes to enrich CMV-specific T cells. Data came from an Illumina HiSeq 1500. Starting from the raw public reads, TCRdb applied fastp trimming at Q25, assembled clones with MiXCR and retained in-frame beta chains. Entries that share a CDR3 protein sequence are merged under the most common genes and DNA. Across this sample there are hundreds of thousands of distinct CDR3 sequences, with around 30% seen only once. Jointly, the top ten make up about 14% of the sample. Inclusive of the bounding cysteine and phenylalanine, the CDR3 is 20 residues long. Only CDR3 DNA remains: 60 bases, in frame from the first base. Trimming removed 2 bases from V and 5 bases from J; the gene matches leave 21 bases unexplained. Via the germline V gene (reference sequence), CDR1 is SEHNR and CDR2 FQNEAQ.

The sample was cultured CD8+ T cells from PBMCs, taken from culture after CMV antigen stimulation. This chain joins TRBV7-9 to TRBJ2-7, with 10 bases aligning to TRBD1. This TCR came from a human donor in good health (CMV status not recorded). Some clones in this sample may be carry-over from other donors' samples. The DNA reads TGTGCCAGCAGCTTAATGGTAAGGACAGGGGGAAGACTTCCTACCGACGAGCAGTACTTC. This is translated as CASSLMVRTGGRLPTDEQYF. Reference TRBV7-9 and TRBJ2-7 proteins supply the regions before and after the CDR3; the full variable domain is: DTGVSQNPRHKITKRGQNVTFRCDPISEHNRLYWYRQTLGQGPEFLTYFQNEAQLEKSRLLSDRFSAERPKGSFSTLEIQRTEQGDSAMYLCASSLMVRTGGRLPTDEQYFGPGTRLTVT.